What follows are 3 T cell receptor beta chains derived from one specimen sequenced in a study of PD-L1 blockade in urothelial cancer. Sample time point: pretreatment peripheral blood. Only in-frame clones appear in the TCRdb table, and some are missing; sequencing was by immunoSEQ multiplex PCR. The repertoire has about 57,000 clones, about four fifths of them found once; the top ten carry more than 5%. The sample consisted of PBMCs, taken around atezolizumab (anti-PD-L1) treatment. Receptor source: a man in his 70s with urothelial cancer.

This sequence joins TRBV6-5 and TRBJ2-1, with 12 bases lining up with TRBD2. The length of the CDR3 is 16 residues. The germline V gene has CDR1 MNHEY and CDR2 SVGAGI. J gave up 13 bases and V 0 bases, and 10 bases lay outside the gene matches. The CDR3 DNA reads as TGTGCCAGCAGTTACTCGGGGCTAGCGGGGGGGCCGAGCCAGTTCTTC. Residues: CASSYSGLAGGPSQFF.

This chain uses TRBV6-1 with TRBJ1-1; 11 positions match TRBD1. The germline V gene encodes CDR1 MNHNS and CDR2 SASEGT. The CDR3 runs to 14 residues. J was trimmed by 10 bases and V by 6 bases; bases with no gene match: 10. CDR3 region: CASSAGTGGEGAFF. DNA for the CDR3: TGTGCCAGCAGCGCCGGGACAGGGGGTGAGGGAGCTTTCTTT.

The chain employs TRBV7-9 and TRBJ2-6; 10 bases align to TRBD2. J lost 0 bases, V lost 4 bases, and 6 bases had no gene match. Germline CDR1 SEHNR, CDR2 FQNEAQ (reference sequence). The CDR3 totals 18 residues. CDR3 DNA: TGTGCCAGCAGCTCGGGACTAGCGAGGACCTCTGGGGCCAACGTCCTGACTTTC. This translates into CASSSGLARTSGANVLTF.